The T cell receptor (beta chain) described here comes from a study of blood T cell repertoires in COVID-19. Assay used: immunoSEQ multiplex PCR; TCRdb lists only in-frame clones, some missing. This table has about 74,000 clones, roughly four fifths appearing once. Trimming removed 4 bases from V and 7 bases from J, with 11 bases in between. From germline, CDR1 is WNHNN and CDR2 SYGVQD (reference sequence). The CDR3 contains 12 residues. This clone was observed once. The receptor comes from a man aged 65-85 years with active or convalescent COVID-19. The rearrangement uses TRBV10-1 and TRBJ2-7; TRBD1 might be the D (6 bases). Sequencing used peripheral blood. The CDR3 protein is CASSGTGREQYF. The CDR3 DNA reads as TGCGCCAGCAGTGGAACAGGGCGTGAGCAGTACTTC.